This TCR beta chain was documented in a study of sequential checkpoint blockade in melanoma. About the research overall: Patients were randomized 1:1 to nivolumab-then-ipilimumab or ipilimumab-then-nivolumab first-line. Maintenance nivolumab came after either treatment sequence.

This table comes from immunoSEQ multiplex PCR, and its TCRdb copy is limited to in-frame clones, with some not included. The data hold 35,000 to 40,000 clones, with roughly 88% observed a single time. The ends lost 3 bases at V and 3 bases at J; junction bases unmatched: 2. Per the germline V gene, CDR1 is MNHEY and CDR2 is SMNVEV (reference sequence). This CDR3 is built from 13 residues. Treatment: randomized to nivolumab then ipilimumab (arm A) or the reverse (arm B). Patients had received no earlier DNA-damaging chemotherapy. PBMC sorting kept live CD3+CD8+ cells without CD19 or CD56. The input for sequencing was CD8+ T cells sorted from blood (inferred from file names), taken from a patient given nivolumab and ipilimumab in sequence. The chain employs TRBV27 and TRBJ2-7, with 7 bases lining up with TRBD1. The receptor was isolated from a human donor with melanoma. CDR3 bases: TGTGCCAGCAGTTTCGGGACAGACTACGAGCAGTACTTC. Protein product: CASSFGTDYEQYF.